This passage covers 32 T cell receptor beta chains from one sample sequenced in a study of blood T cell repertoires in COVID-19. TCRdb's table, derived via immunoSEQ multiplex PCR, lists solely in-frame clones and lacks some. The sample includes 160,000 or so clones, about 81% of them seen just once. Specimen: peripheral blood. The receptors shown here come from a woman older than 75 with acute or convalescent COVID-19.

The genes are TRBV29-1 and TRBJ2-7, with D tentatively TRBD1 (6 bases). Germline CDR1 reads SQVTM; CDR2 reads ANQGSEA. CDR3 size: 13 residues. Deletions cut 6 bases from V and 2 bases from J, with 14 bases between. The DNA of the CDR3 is TGCAGCGTGGAACACGGACAGACCTACGAGCAGTACTTC. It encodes CSVEHGQTYEQYF.

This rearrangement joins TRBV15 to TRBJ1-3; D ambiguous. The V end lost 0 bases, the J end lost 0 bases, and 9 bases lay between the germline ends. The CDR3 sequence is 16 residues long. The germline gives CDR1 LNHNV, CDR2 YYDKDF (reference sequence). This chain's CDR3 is CATSRDLKSSGNTIYF. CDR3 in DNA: TGTGCCACCAGCAGAGATCTGAAGAGCTCTGGAAACACCATATATTTT. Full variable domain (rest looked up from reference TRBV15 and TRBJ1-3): DAMVIQNPRYQVTQFGKPVTLSCSQTLNHNVMYWYQQKSSQAPKLLFHYYDKDFNNEADTPDNFQSRRPNTSFCFLDIRSPGLGDTAMYLCATSRDLKSSGNTIYFGEGSWLTVV.

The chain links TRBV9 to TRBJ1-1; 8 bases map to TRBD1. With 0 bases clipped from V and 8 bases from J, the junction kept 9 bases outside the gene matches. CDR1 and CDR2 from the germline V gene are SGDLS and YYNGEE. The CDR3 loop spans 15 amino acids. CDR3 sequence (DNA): TGTGCCAGCAGCGTAGCGGGCAGGGGGCTAAACGAAGCTTTCTTT. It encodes CASSVAGRGLNEAFF.

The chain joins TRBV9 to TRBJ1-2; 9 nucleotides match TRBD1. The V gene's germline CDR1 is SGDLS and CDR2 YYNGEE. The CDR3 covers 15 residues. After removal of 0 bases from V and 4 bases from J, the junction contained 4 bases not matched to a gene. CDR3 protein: CASSVGGQGGYGYTF. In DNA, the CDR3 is TGTGCCAGCAGCGTAGGGGGACAGGGTGGCTATGGCTACACCTTC.

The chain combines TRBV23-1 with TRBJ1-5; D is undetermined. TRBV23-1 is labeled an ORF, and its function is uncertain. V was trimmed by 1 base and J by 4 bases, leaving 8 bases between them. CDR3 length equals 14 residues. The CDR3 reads CASSQCVPNQPQHF. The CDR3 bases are TGCGCCAGCAGTCAATGCGTCCCAAATCAGCCCCAGCATTTT.

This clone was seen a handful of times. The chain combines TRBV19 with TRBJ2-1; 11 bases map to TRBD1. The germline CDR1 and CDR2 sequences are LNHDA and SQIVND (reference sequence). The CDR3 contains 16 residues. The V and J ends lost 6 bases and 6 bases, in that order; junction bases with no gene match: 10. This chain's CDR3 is CASRTRPGQGVNEQFF. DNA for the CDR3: TGTGCCAGTAGGACTAGGCCGGGACAGGGGGTCAATGAGCAGTTCTTC.

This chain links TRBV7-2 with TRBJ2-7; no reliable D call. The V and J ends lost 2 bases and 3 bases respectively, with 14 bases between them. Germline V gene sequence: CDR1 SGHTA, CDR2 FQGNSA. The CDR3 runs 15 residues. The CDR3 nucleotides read TGTGCCAGCAGCTTACGATTTTCGTCCTACTACGAGCAGTACTTC. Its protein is CASSLRFSSYYEQYF.

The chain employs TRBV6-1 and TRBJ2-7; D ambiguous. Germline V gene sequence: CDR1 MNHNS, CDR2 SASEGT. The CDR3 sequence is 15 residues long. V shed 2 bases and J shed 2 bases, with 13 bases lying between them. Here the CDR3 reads CASSELHQPPYEQYF. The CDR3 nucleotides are TGTGCCAGCAGTGAATTACACCAACCCCCCTACGAGCAGTACTTC.

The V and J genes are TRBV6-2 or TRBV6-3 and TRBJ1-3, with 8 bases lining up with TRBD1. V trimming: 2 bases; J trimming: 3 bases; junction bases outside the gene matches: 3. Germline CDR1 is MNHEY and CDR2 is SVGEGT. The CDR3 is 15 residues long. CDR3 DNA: TGTGCCAGCAGTTACCAGGGGGCATATGGAAACACCATATATTTT. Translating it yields CASSYQGAYGNTIYF.

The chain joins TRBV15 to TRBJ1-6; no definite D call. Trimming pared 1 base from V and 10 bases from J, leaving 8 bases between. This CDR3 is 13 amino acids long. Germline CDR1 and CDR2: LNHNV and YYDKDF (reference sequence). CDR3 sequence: CATSRGSGSPLHF. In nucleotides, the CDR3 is TGTGCCACCAGCAGAGGATCGGGGTCACCCCTCCACTTT.

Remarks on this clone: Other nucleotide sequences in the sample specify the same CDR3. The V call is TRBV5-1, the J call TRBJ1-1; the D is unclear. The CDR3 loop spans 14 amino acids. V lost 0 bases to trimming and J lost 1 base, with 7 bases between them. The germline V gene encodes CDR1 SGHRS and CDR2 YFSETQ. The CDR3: CASSLGAANTEAFF. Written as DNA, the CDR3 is TGCGCCAGCAGCTTGGGGGCAGCGAACACTGAAGCTTTCTTT.

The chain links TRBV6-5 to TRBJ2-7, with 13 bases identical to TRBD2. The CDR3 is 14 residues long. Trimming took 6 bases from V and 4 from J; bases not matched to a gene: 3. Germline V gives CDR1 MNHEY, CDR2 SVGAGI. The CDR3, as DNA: TGTGCCAGCAGCCCGACTAGCGGGAGGTACGAGCAGTACTTC. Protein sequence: CASSPTSGRYEQYF.

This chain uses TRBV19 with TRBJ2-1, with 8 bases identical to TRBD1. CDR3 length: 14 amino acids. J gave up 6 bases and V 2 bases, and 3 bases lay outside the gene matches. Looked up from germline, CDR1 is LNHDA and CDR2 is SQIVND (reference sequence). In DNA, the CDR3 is TGTGCCAGTAGTATACAGGGGGCATCCAATGAGCAGTTCTTC. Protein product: CASSIQGASNEQFF.

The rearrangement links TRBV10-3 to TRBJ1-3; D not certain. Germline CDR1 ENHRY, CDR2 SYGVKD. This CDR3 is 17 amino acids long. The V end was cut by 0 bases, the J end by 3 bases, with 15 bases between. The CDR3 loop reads CAISESHPGFGGNTIYF. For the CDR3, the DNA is TGTGCCATCAGTGAGTCGCATCCAGGATTCGGTGGAAACACCATATATTTT.

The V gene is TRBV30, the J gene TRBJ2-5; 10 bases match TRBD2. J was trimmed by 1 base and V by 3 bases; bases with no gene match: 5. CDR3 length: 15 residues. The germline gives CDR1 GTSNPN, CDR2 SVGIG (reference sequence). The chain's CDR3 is CAWSQASGGQETQYF. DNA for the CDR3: TGTGCCTGGAGCCAGGCTAGCGGGGGCCAAGAGACCCAGTACTTC.

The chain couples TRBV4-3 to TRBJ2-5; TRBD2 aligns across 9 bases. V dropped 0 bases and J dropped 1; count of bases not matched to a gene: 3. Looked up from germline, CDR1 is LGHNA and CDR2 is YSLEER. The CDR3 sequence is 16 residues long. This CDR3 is CASSQDGAGGQETQYF. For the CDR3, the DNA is TGCGCCAGCAGCCAAGACGGAGCGGGGGGCCAAGAGACCCAGTACTTC.

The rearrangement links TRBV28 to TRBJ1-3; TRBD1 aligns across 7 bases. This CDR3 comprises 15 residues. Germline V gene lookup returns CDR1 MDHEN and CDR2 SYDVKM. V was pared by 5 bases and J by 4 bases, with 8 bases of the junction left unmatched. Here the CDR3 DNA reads TGTGCCAGCAGTGTAGGACAGGCAATAGGAAACACCATATATTTT. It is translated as CASSVGQAIGNTIYF.

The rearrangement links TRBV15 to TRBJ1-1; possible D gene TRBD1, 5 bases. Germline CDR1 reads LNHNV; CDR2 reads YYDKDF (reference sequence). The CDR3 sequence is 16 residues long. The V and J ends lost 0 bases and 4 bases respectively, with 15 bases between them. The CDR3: CATSRDQGNLPTEAFF. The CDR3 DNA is TGTGCCACCAGCAGAGATCAGGGCAACTTGCCCACTGAAGCTTTCTTT.

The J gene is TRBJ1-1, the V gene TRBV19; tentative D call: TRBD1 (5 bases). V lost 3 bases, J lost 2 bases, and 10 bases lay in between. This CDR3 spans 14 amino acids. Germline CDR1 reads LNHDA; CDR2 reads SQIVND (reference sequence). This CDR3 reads CASSMSGPNTEAFF. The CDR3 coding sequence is TGTGCCAGTAGTATGTCAGGGCCAAACACTGAAGCTTTCTTT.

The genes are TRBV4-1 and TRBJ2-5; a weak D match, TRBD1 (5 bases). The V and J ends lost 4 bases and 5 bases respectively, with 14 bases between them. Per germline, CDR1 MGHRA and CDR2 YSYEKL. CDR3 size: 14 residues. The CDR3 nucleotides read TGCGCCAGCAGCCGCCCACAGGTTAAGGAGACCCAGTACTTC. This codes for CASSRPQVKETQYF.

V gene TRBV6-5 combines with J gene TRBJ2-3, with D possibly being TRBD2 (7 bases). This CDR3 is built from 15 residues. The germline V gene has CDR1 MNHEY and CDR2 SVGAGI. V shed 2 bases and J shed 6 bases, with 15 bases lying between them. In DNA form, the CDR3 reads TGTGCCAGCAGTTACGGGCGGGGGCGCGCGGATACGCAGTATTTT. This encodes CASSYGRGRADTQYF.

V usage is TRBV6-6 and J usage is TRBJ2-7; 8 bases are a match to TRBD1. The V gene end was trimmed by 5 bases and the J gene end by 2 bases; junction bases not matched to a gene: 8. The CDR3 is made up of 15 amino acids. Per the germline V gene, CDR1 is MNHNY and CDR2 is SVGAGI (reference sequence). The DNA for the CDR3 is TGTGCCAGCAGTCCATTCCGGACAGGGACCTACGAGCAGTACTTC. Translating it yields CASSPFRTGTYEQYF.

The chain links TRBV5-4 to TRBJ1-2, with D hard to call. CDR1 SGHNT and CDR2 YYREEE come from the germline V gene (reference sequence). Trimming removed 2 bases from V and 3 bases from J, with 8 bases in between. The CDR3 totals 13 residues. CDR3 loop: CASSFSRDYGYTF. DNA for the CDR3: TGTGCCAGCAGCTTCTCTAGAGACTATGGCTACACCTTC.

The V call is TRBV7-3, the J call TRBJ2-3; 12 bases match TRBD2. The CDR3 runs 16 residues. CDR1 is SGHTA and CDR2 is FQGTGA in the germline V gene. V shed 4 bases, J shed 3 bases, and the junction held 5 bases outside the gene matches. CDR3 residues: CASSSTSGGATDTQYF. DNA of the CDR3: TGTGCCAGCAGCTCGACTAGCGGGGGTGCAACAGATACGCAGTATTTT.

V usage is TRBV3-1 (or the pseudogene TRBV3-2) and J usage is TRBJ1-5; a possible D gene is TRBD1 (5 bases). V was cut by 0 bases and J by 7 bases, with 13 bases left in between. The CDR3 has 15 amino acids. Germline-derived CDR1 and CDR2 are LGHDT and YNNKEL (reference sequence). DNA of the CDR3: TGTGCCAGCAGCCAAGACGGACATCCCCAACAGCCCCAGCATTTT. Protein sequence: CASSQDGHPQQPQHF.

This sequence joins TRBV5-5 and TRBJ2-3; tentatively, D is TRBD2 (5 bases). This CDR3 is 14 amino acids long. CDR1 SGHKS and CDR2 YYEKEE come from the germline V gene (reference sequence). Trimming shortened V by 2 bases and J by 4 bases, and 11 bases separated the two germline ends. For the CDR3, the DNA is TGTGCCAGCAGCTTAGGGAGTGGGGCAGATACGCAGTATTTT. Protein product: CASSLGSGADTQYF.

The CDR3 DNA follows: TGTGCCAGCAGCTTAGAAACAGCGGGGGGGTACTACAATGAGCAGTTCTTC. Translated: CASSLETAGGYYNEQFF. The chain is built from TRBV13 and TRBJ2-1, with 10 bases identical to TRBD2. CDR3 length: 17 residues. V shed 1 base and J 3 bases; nucleotides not matched to a gene: 6. Germline-derived CDR1 and CDR2 are PRHDT and FYEKMQ (reference sequence).

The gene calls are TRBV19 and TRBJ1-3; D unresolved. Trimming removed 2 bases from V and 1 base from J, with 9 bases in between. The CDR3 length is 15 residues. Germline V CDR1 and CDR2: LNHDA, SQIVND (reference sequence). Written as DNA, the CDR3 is TGTGCCAGTAGTATACGAGCCCCGTCTGGAAACACCATATATTTT. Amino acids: CASSIRAPSGNTIYF.

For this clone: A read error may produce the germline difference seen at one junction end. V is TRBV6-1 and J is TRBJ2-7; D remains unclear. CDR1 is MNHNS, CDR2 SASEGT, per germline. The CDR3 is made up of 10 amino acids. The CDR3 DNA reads TGTGCCAGCAGTGATCCGGGTATGGACTTC. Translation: CASSDPGMDF.

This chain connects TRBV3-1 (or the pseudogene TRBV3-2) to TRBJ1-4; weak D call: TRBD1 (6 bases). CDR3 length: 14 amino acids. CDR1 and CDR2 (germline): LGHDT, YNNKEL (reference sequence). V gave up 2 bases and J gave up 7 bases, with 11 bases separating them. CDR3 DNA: TGTGCCAGCAGCCAAAGGACAGTAAGTGAAAAACTGTTTTTT. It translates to CASSQRTVSEKLFF.

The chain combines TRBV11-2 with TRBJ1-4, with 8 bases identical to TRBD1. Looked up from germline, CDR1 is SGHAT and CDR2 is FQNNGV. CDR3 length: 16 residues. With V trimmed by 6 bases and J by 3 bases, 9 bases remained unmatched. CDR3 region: CASSLGRGLSNEKLFF. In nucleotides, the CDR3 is TGTGCCAGCAGTTTGGGCAGGGGGCTGTCTAATGAAAAACTGTTTTTT.

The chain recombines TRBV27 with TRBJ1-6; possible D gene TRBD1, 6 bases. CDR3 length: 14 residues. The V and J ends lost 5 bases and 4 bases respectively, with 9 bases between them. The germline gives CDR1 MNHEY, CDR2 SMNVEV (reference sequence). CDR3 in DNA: TGTGCCAGCAGTCTGGGACAATATAATTCACCCCTCCACTTT. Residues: CASSLGQYNSPLHF.